This record looks at one TCR beta chain sequence and its context. The sample belongs to a study of long-term antiretroviral therapy in people with HIV. Deletions cut 9 bases from V and 7 bases from J, with 21 bases between. The CDR3 is 14 amino acids. Germline V lookup: CDR1 LNHDA, CDR2 SQIVND (reference sequence). At the survey level, the v3.0 immunoSEQ assay was run. This table comes from immunoSEQ multiplex PCR, and its TCRdb copy is limited to in-frame clones, with some not included. Seen here are about 25,000 clones, roughly three quarters observed once, and the top ten hold roughly 11%. The source of this sequence is a man aged 25-40 years with HIV. This chain links TRBV19 with TRBJ1-1; possibly TRBD1 for D (5 bases). Here the sequenced sample was unsorted PBMCs, taken 2.1 years after starting antiretroviral therapy. The CDR3 coding sequence is TGTGCCAGCCGATTAGCCTCAGGGTCTCGTGAAGCTTTCTTT. It encodes CASRLASGSREAFF.